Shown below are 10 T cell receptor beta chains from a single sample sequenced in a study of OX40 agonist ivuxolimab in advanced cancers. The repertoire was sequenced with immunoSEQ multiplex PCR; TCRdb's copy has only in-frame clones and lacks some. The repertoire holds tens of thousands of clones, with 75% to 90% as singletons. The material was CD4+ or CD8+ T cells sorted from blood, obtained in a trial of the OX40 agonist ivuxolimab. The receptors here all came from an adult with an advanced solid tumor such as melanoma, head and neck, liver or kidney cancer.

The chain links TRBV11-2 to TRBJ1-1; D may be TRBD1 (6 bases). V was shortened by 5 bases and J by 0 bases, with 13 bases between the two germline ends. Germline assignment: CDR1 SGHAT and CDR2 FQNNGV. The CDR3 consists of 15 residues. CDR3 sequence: CASSPGGSLNTEAFF. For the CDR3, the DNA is TGTGCCAGCAGCCCCGGGGGCTCCTTGAACACTGAAGCTTTCTTT.

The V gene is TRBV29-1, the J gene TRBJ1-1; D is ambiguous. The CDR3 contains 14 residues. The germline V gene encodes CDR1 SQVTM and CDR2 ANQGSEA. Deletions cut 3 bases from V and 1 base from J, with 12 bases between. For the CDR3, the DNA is TGCAGCGTTGACGTAAGTAGGCGGAACACTGAAGCTTTCTTT. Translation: CSVDVSRRNTEAFF.

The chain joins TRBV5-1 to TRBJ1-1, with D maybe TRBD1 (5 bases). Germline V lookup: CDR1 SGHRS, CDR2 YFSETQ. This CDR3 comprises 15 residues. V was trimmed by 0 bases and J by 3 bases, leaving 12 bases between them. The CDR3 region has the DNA TGCGCCAGCAGCTTGGTGCAGGGTAGCGACACTGAAGCTTTCTTT. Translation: CASSLVQGSDTEAFF.

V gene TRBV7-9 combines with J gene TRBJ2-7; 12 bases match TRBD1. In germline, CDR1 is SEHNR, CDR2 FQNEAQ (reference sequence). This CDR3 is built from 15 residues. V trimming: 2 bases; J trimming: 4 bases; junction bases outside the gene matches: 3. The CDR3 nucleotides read TGTGCCAGCAGCTTAAGGGACAGGGGGCAGTACGAGCAGTACTTC. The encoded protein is CASSLRDRGQYEQYF.

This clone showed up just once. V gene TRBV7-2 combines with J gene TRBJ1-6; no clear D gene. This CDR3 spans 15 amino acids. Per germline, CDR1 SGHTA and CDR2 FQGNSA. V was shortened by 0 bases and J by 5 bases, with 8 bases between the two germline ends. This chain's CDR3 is CASSLAPGNNSPLHF. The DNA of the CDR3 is TGTGCCAGCAGCTTAGCCCCGGGGAATAATTCACCCCTCCACTTT. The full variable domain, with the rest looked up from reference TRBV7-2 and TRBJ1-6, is GAGVSQSPSNKVTEKGKDVELRCDPISGHTALYWYRQSLGQGLEFLIYFQGNSAPDKSGLPSDRFSAERTGGSVSTLTIQRTQQEDSAVYLCASSLAPGNNSPLHFGNGTRLTVT.

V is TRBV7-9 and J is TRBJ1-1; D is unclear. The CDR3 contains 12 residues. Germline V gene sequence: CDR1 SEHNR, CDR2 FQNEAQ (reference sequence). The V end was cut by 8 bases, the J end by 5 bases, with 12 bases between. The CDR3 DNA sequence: TGTGCCAGCGCAAGGACGGGAACTGAAGCTTTCTTT. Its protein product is CASARTGTEAFF.

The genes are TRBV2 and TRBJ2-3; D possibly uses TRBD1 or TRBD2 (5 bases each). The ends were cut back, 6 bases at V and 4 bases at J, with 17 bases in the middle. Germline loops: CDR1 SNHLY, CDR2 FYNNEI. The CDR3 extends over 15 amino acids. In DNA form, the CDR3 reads TGTGCCAGCAGCCTATCAGGGACCCTCGCAGATACGCAGTATTTT. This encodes CASSLSGTLADTQYF.

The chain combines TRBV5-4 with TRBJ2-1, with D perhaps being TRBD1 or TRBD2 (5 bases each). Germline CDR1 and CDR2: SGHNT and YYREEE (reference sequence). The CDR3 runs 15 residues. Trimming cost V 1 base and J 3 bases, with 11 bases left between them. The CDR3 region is CASSLSRGLYNEQFF. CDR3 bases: TGTGCCAGCAGCTTGTCCCGGGGCCTCTACAATGAGCAGTTCTTC.

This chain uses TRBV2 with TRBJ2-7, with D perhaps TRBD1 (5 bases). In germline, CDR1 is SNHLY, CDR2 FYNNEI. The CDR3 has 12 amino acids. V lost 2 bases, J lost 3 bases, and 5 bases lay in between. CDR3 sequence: CASSEQGYEQYF. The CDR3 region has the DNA TGTGCCAGCAGTGAACAGGGCTACGAGCAGTACTTC. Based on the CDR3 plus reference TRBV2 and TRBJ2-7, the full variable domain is EPEVTQTPSHQVTQMGQEVILRCVPISNHLYFYWYRQILGQKVEFLVSFYNNEISEKSEIFDDQFSVERPDGSNFTLKIRSTKLEDSAMYFCASSEQGYEQYFGPGTRLTVT.

CDR3 region: CASSNRDSYEQYF. CDR3 sequence (DNA): TGTGCCAGCAGCAACCGGGACAGCTACGAGCAGTACTTC. The V and J genes are TRBV7-9 and TRBJ2-7, with 7 bases matching TRBD1. The CDR3 has 13 amino acids. Germline trimming cut 5 bases from V and 3 bases from J; bases unmatched to any gene: 4. Per germline, CDR1 SEHNR and CDR2 FQNEAQ (reference sequence).